The clone carrying this TCR beta chain came up a few times. The antigen remains undetermined. The treatment is: roughly 10-day PBMC culture with coronavirus spike peptide pools or control peptides (ViraFEST assay). V was trimmed by 3 bases and J by 6 bases, leaving 12 bases between them. The CDR3 totals 13 residues. The germline gives CDR1 GTSNPN, CDR2 SVGIG (reference sequence). The entry originates in a study of vaccination and CD4 T cells after COVID-19. Cultured CD4+ T cell DNA was sequenced using the Oncomine TCR Beta short-read assay. Each CDR3 protein is one row after TCRdb ran MiXCR on the PCR reads. This table has some 8,400 distinct CDR3 sequences, less than 50% appearing once.

This rearrangement joins TRBV30 to TRBJ1-5; D may be TRBD1 (5 bases). Sequencing input: CD4+ T cells from blood, cultured in vitro. This receptor was taken from a human donor who had recovered from COVID-19. The CDR3 DNA is TGTGCCTGGAGCCCAGGGATAGCTCAGCCCCAGCATTTT. Its protein is CAWSPGIAQPQHF.